This T cell receptor (beta chain) appears in the sequencing data of a study of blood T cell repertoires in COVID-19. Source study methods: For nucleated cells, counts were estimated from reference gene primer amplification. Libraries were prepared by immunoSEQ multiplex PCR; TCRdb keeps only in-frame clonotypes and omits some of them. That table is the source of V, J and clone size, and D and trimming were worked out from the DNA. The profile shows some 50,000 clones, about 88% of them singletons. Trimming removed 0 bases at V and 4 bases at J, with 6 bases between. Germline V gene sequence: CDR1 SEHNR, CDR2 FQNEAQ (reference sequence). The CDR3 runs 13 residues.

The origin of this receptor is a woman aged 70-85 years with active COVID-19. V is TRBV7-9 and J is TRBJ1-2; D not certain. Material: peripheral blood. The CDR3 reads CASSLALSYGYTF. CDR3 DNA: TGTGCCAGCAGCTTAGCTTTGAGCTATGGCTACACCTTC.